This T cell receptor (beta chain) was sequenced during a study of blood T cell repertoires in COVID-19. In the study overall: Samples of COVID-19 (acute and convalescent) were obtained from the United States, Italy and Spain.

TCRdb keeps only in-frame clones here, not all; method: immunoSEQ multiplex PCR. The sample has some 110,000 clones, 80% to 90% seen once; the top ten hold approximately 1.5%. In this sample, this clone turned up a few times. CDR3 length equals 15 residues. Germline CDR1 reads SNHLY; CDR2 reads FYNNEI. V lost 6 bases and J lost 4; bases outside the gene matches: 7. Sequencing was carried out using peripheral blood. This clonotype originated in a man aged 40-55 years with acute or convalescent COVID-19. The chain uses TRBV2 and TRBJ2-1; 9 positions agree with TRBD2. The CDR3 sequence is CASRRRREGYNEQFF. CDR3 sequence (DNA): TGTGCCAGCAGGCGACGGCGGGAGGGTTACAATGAGCAGTTCTTC.